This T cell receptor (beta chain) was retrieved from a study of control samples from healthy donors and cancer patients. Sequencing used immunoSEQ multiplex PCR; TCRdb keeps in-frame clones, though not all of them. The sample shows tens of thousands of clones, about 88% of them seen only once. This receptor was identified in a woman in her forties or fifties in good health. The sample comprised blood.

The CDR3 DNA follows: TGTGCCAGCAGCTTAATCGGGGGGCAGCCCCAGCATTTT. Translated, it gives CASSLIGGQPQHF. The chain recombines TRBV7-9 with TRBJ1-5; D might be TRBD1 (5 bases). Germline V gene sequence: CDR1 SEHNR, CDR2 FQNEAQ (reference sequence). This CDR3 comprises 13 residues. V shed 2 bases and J shed 7 bases, with 9 bases lying between them.